The clone carrying this T cell receptor (beta chain) appeared a few times. As yet, its antigen is unknown. Addition of a universal primer site occurred through template switching, and cDNA carried unique molecular identifiers. TCRdb recomputed calls from the 5' RACE reads with MiXCR, one row per CDR3 protein. The sample lists approximately 590,000 distinct CDR3 sequences; approximately 10% were seen once. These data belong to a study of identical twins. The germline V gene encodes CDR1 MGHRA and CDR2 YSYEKL. This CDR3 comprises 13 residues. The V end lost 3 bases, the J end lost 3 bases, and 5 bases lay between the germline ends. Findings and caveats of the study: Abundant beta clonotypes from cord blood bore fewer insertions; memory repertoires lacked this pattern. Findings came from cross-sectional statistics, without long-term follow-up of donors. For out-of-frame beta sequences, excess twin sharing was weaker.

The data also belong to a second study, concerning yellow fever vaccine responses in identical twins.

This receptor was taken from a woman under 30 in good health. The material sequenced was PBMCs. The genes are TRBV4-1 and TRBJ2-2; no reliable D call. CDR3 DNA sequence: TGCGCCAGCAGCCACCCCCACACCGGGGAGCTGTTTTTT. Amino acids: CASSHPHTGELFF.